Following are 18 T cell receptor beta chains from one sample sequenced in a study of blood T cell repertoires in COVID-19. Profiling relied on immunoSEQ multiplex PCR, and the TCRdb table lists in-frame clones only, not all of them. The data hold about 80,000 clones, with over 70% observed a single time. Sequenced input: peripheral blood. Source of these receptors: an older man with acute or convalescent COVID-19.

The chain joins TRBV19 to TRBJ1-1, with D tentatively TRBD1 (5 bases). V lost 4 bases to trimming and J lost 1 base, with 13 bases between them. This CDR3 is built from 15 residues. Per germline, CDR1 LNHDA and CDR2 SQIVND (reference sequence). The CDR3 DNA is TGTGCCAGTAGTAGTAACTCCCAGGGGAACACTGAAGCTTTCTTT. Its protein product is CASSSNSQGNTEAFF.

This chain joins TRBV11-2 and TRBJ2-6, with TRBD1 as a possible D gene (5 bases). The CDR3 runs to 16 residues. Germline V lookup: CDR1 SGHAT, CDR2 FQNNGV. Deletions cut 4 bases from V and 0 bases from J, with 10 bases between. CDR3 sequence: CASSSLRDSGANVLTF. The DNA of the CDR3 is TGTGCCAGCAGCTCCCTCAGGGACTCTGGGGCCAACGTCCTGACTTTC.

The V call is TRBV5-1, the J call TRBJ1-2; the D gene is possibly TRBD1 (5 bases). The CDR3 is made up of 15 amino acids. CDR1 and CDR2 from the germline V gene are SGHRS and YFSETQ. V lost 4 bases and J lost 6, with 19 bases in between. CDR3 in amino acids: CASSPGPQGGHGYTF. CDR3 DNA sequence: TGCGCCAGCAGCCCCGGCCCGCAGGGAGGCCATGGCTACACCTTC.

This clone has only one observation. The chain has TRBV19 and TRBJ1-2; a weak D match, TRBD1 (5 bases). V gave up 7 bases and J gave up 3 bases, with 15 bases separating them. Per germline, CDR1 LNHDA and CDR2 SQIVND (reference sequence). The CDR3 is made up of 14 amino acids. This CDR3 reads CASTITDRDYGYTF. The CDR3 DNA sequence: TGTGCCAGTACAATAACCGACAGAGACTATGGCTACACCTTC.

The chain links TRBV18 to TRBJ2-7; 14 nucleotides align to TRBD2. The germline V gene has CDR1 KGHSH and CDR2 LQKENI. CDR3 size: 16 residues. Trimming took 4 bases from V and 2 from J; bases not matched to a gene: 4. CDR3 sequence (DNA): TGTGCCAGCTCACACACGACTAGCGGGGGGGCCTACGAGCAGTACTTC. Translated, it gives CASSHTTSGGAYEQYF.

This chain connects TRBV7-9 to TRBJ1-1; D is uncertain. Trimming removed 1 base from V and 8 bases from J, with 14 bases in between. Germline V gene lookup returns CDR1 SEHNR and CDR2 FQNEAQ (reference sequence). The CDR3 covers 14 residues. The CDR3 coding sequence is TGTGCCAGCAGCTTAGGAGAGGTTCGGTCCGAAGCTTTCTTT. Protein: CASSLGEVRSEAFF.

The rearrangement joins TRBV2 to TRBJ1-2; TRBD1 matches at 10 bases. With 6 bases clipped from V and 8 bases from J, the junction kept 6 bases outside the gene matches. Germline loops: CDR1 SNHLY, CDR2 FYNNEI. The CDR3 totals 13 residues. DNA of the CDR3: TGTGCCAGCAGGACTGGGACAGGGGAAGGCTACACCTTC. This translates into CASRTGTGEGYTF.

The CDR3 spells CASSLIGKLFF. CDR3 nucleotide sequence: TGTGCCAGCAGCTTGATCGGAAAACTGTTTTTT. The V and J genes are TRBV5-8 and TRBJ1-4; D is ambiguous. CDR1 is SGHTS, CDR2 YDEGEE, per germline. Trimming shortened V by 1 base and J by 10 bases, and 5 bases separated the two germline ends. This CDR3 comprises 11 residues.

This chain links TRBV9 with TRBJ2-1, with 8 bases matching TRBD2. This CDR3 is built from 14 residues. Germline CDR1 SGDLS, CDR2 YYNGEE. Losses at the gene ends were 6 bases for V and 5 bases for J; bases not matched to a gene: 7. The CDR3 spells CASTLGGAHNEQFF. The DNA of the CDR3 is TGTGCCAGCACCCTCGGGGGGGCGCACAATGAGCAGTTCTTC.

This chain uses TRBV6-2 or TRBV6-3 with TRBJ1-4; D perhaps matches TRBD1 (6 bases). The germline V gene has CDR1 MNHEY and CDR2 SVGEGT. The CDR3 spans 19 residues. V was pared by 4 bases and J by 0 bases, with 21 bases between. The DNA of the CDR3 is TGTGCCAGCAGTTGGACAGCGACTAATTTATTGGCAACTAATGAAAAACTGTTTTTT. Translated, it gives CASSWTATNLLATNEKLFF.

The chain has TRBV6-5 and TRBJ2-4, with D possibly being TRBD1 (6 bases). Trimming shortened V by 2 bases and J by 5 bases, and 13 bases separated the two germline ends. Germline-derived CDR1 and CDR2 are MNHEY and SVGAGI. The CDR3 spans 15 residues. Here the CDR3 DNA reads TGTGCCAGCAGTTACGCCCCCAGGGGCCAAAACATTCAGTACTTC. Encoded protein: CASSYAPRGQNIQYF.

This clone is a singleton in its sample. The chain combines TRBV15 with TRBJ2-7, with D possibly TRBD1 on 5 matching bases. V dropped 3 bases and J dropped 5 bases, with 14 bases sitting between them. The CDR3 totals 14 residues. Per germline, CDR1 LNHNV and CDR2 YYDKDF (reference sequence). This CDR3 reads CATSSRRVGNEQYF. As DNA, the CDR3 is TGTGCCACCAGCAGTCGCAGGGTGGGGAACGAGCAGTACTTC.

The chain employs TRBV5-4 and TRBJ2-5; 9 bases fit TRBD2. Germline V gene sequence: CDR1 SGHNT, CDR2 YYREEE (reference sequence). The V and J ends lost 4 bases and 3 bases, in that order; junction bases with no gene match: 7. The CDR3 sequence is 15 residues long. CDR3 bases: TGTGCCAGCAGCACTCCGGGACTAGCAAAAGAGACCCAGTACTTC. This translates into CASSTPGLAKETQYF.

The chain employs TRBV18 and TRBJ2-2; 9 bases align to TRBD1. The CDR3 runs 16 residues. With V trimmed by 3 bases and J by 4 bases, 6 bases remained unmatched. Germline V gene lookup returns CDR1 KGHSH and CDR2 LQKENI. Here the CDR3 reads CASSPRQGVITGELFF. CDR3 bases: TGTGCCAGCTCACCTAGACAGGGGGTGATCACCGGGGAGCTGTTTTTT. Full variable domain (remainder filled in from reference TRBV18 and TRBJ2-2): NAGVMQNPRHLVRRRGQEARLRCSPMKGHSHVYWYRQLPEEGLKFMVYLQKENIIDESGMPKERFSAEFPKEGPSILRIQQVVRGDSAAYFCASSPRQGVITGELFFGEGSRLTVL.

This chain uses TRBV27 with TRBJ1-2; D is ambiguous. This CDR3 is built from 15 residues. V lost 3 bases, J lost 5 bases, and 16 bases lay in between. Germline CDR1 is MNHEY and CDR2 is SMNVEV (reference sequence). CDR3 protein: CASSLAGVTSYGYTF. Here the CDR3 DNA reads TGTGCCAGCAGTTTGGCGGGAGTCACGTCTTATGGCTACACCTTC.

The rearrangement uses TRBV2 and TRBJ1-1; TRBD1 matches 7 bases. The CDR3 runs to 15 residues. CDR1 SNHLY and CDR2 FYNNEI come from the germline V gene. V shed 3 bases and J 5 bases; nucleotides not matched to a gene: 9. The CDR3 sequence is CASSDPPGQQTEAFF. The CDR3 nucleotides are TGTGCCAGCAGTGACCCTCCGGGACAGCAGACTGAAGCTTTCTTT.

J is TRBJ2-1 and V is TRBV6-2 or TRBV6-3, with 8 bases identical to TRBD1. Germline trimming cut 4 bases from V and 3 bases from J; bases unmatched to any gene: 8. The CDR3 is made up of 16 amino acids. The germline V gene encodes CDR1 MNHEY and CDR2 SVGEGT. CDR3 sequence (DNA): TGTGCCAGCAGTTCACCACAGGGGGTGAACTACAATGAGCAGTTCTTC. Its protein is CASSSPQGVNYNEQFF.

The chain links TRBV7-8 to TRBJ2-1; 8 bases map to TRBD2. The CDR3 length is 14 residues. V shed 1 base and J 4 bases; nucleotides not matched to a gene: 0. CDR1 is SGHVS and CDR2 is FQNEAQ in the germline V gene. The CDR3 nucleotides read TGTGCCAGCAGCTTAGGCGGGGGGTACAATGAGCAGTTCTTC. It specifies CASSLGGGYNEQFF.